The next 21 T cell receptor beta chains were all read from a single sample in a study of blood T cells in healthy people across ages. A J-beta primer mix and a sample-barcoded 5' primer were used in a second PCR of about 7 to 12 cycles. TCRdb re-derived calls from the 5' RACE reads in MiXCR, one entry per CDR3 protein. The sample gives fewer than 900,000 distinct CDR3 sequences, 40% to 45% of which show up once; 20% to 25% is in the top ten. Sequenced: blood. These receptors came from a woman aged 60-75 years in good health.

This clonotype showed up just a few times. V usage is TRBV11-1 and J usage is TRBJ2-1; 8 positions match TRBD2. The CDR3 is 16 amino acids. Trimming took 7 bases from V and 7 from J; bases not matched to a gene: 15. Germline V gives CDR1 SGHAT, CDR2 FQDESV (reference sequence). The CDR3 region has the DNA TGTGCCAGCACCTATTTAGGGCGGGGGGCAGGGAATGAGCAGTTCTTC. This encodes CASTYLGRGAGNEQFF. Combining the CDR3 with reference TRBV11-1 and TRBJ2-1 gives the whole variable domain EAEVAQSPRYKITEKSQAVAFWCDPISGHATLYWYRQILGQGPELLVQFQDESVVDDSQLPKDRFSAERLKGVDSTLKIQPAELGDSAMYLCASTYLGRGAGNEQFFGPGTRLTVL.

V is TRBV6-1 and J is TRBJ2-3; D possibly corresponds to TRBD2 (6 bases). V shed 2 bases and J shed 3 bases, with 12 bases lying between them. The CDR3 runs to 15 residues. From germline, CDR1 is MNHNS and CDR2 SASEGT. The CDR3 DNA sequence: TGTGCCAGCAGTGAATTCGCGGGACCGACAGATACGCAGTATTTT. Translation: CASSEFAGPTDTQYF.

CDR3 region: CASNLPLGLAGGVAEQYF. CDR3 sequence (DNA): TGTGCCAGCAACCTACCCCTAGGACTAGCGGGAGGTGTCGCCGAGCAGTACTTC. The chain uses TRBV21-1 and TRBJ2-7; TRBD2, the D gene given by the table, was not confirmed from the DNA. TRBV21-1 is a pseudogene. The CDR3 covers 18 residues.

The J gene is TRBJ2-3, the V gene TRBV4-3; possibly TRBD1 for D (6 bases). CDR1 and CDR2 from the germline V gene are LGHNA and YSLEER. The CDR3 runs 16 residues. V was pared by 4 bases and J by 5 bases, with 19 bases between. The CDR3, as DNA: TGCGCCAGCAGCCCTCACTCAGGGGATAGAGGAGATACGCAGTATTTT. It codes for CASSPHSGDRGDTQYF.

The V gene is TRBV20-1, the J gene TRBJ2-5, with 10 bases identical to TRBD1. After removal of 4 bases from V and 5 bases from J, the junction contained 1 base not matched to a gene. CDR1 is DFQATT and CDR2 is SNEGSKA in the germline V gene (reference sequence). The CDR3 totals 12 residues. The CDR3 spells CSAMTGGETQYF. CDR3 nucleotides: TGCAGTGCTATGACAGGGGGCGAGACCCAGTACTTC.

J is TRBJ1-2 and V is TRBV6-1; D is perhaps TRBD1 (6 bases). The CDR3 contains 14 residues. Trimming took 5 bases from V and 4 from J, leaving 14 bases between them. Germline values: CDR1 MNHNS, CDR2 SASEGT. The CDR3 reads CASSIRTETYGYTF. The CDR3 bases are TGTGCCAGCAGTATTCGGACAGAGACCTATGGCTACACCTTC.

The rearrangement uses TRBV4-1 and TRBJ1-1; D gene unclear. Trimming left V 3 bases short and J 0 bases short, with 8 bases between. There are 14 residues in the CDR3. CDR1 and CDR2 from the germline V gene are MGHRA and YSYEKL. The CDR3 spells CASSHQLMNTEAFF. The DNA for the CDR3 is TGCGCCAGCAGCCACCAGTTGATGAACACTGAAGCTTTCTTT.

This clonotype occurred many times. The rearrangement joins TRBV5-1 to TRBJ2-3, with 11 bases matching TRBD2. V gave up 4 bases and J gave up 3 bases; unmatched junction bases: 4. The germline CDR1 and CDR2 sequences are SGHRS and YFSETQ. The CDR3 contains 15 residues. The CDR3 sequence: CASSMTSGDTDTQYF. The CDR3 coding sequence is TGCGCCAGCAGCATGACTAGCGGGGATACAGATACGCAGTATTTT.

This clonotype was counted between two and nine times. This chain connects TRBV7-3 to TRBJ1-2; D is possibly TRBD1 (6 bases). V lost 0 bases and J 0 bases, leaving 14 bases between the germline ends. The CDR3 spans 17 residues. Germline-derived CDR1 and CDR2 are SGHTA and FQGTGA. The CDR3 region is CASSLTPQGTSNYGYTF. CDR3 sequence (DNA): TGTGCCAGCAGCTTAACCCCACAGGGTACTTCTAACTATGGCTACACCTTC. Full variable domain (outside the CDR3, taken from reference TRBV7-3 and TRBJ1-2): GAGVSQTPSNKVTEKGKYVELRCDPISGHTALYWYRQSLGQGPEFLIYFQGTGAADDSGLPNDRFFAVRPEGSVSTLKIQRTERGDSAVYLCASSLTPQGTSNYGYTFGSGTRLTVV.

The chain couples TRBV7-9 to TRBJ1-1; possibly TRBD1 for D (5 bases). With 5 bases removed from V and 11 bases from J, the gap between germline ends came to 21 bases. The CDR3 contains 14 residues. The germline CDR1 and CDR2 sequences are SEHNR and FQNEAQ (reference sequence). The CDR3, as DNA: TGTGCCAGCAGCCCGGAGGGAACAGGCAGTTTCGCTTTCTTT. This encodes CASSPEGTGSFAFF.

This clonotype came up once. The V gene is TRBV7-6, the J gene TRBJ2-5; D perhaps matches TRBD1 (7 bases). This CDR3 region has 16 residues. V dropped 5 bases and J dropped 11 bases, with 27 bases sitting between them. Germline CDR1 SGHVS, CDR2 FNYEAQ. The chain's CDR3 is CASSRRDSATGDEQYF. The CDR3 nucleotides read TGTGCCAGCAGCCGGAGGGACAGCGCTACAGGGGATGAGCAGTACTTC.

This clonotype occurred a few times. CDR3 loop: CAITPGDFNSPLHF. The CDR3 DNA reads TGTGCCATCACCCCAGGGGATTTTAATTCACCCCTCCACTTT. This sequence joins TRBV10-3 and TRBJ1-6, with D possibly TRBD1 on 6 matching bases. Germline lookup yields CDR1 ENHRY and CDR2 SYGVKD. The CDR3 length is 14 residues. Trimming took off 7 bases at V and 6 bases at J, with 13 bases between the two ends.

The table lists this clonotype with a few counts. The chain has TRBV12-5 and TRBJ2-3; D is unclear. Per the germline V gene, CDR1 is LGHNT and CDR2 is FRNRAP. This CDR3 is built from 12 residues. V shed 4 bases and J shed 4 bases, with 6 bases lying between them. The CDR3 spells CASGYSSDTQYF. In nucleotides, the CDR3 is TGTGCTAGTGGTTACAGTTCAGATACGCAGTATTTT.

The rearrangement uses TRBV29-1 and TRBJ2-7; D possibly corresponds to TRBD2 (5 bases). Germline V gene sequence: CDR1 SQVTM, CDR2 ANQGSEA. The CDR3 runs to 14 residues. V lost 4 bases, J lost 3 bases, and 16 bases lay in between. The CDR3 DNA reads as TGCAGCGTTGGGATAGGTGGGAGAGGCTACGAGCAGTACTTC. It specifies CSVGIGGRGYEQYF.

This chain links TRBV7-9 with TRBJ2-1; no definite D call. CDR3 length: 14 residues. Looked up from germline, CDR1 is SEHNR and CDR2 is FQNEAQ (reference sequence). V shed 5 bases and J shed 5 bases, with 13 bases lying between them. The chain's CDR3 is CASSALALHNEQFF. CDR3 nucleotides: TGTGCCAGCAGCGCCCTCGCGTTACACAATGAGCAGTTCTTC. The full variable domain, completed using reference TRBV7-9 and TRBJ2-1, is DTGVSQNPRHKITKRGQNVTFRCDPISEHNRLYWYRQTLGQGPEFLTYFQNEAQLEKSRLLSDRFSAERPKGSFSTLEIQRTEQGDSAMYLCASSALALHNEQFFGPGTRLTVL.

The V gene is TRBV20-1, the J gene TRBJ2-4; D call uncertain. The germline CDR1 and CDR2 sequences are DFQATT and SNEGSKA (reference sequence). The CDR3 has 16 residues. Trimming cost V 1 base and J 5 bases, with 18 bases left between them. The chain's CDR3 is CSARVVLGGPENIQYF. Here the CDR3 DNA reads TGCAGTGCTAGAGTGGTGTTGGGTGGCCCCGAAAACATTCAGTACTTC.

CDR3 sequence reads: CATSRQGISYTQYF. The CDR3 coding sequence is TGTGCCACCTCTAGACAGGGTATATCATATACGCAGTATTTT. J is TRBJ2-3 and V is TRBV27, with 7 positions matching TRBD1. From germline, CDR1 is MNHEY and CDR2 SMNVEV (reference sequence). V lost 10 bases and J lost 7; bases outside the gene matches: 14. The CDR3 consists of 14 residues.

J is TRBJ2-1 and V is TRBV5-1; 9 bases fit TRBD2. Germline trimming cut 3 bases from V and 5 bases from J; bases unmatched to any gene: 6. CDR1 SGHRS and CDR2 YFSETQ come from the germline V gene. This CDR3 region has 15 residues. CDR3 in DNA: TGCGCCAGCAGCTGGGAGACTAGCGGAAACAATGAGCAGTTCTTC. It is translated as CASSWETSGNNEQFF.

The chain is built from TRBV5-1 and TRBJ1-2; D is unresolved. CDR1 and CDR2 (germline): SGHRS, YFSETQ. V lost 5 bases and J 4 bases, leaving 15 bases between the germline ends. The CDR3 totals 14 residues. The DNA for the CDR3 is TGCGCCAGCAGTACCCCGGACCGCTCCTATGGCTACACCTTC. Amino acids: CASSTPDRSYGYTF.

The genes are TRBV5-1 and TRBJ1-5, with D possibly being TRBD1 (6 bases). CDR3 length equals 13 residues. The V gene's germline CDR1 is SGHRS and CDR2 YFSETQ. Trimming removed 0 bases from V and 8 bases from J, with 9 bases in between. The CDR3 protein is CASSLGRGEPQHF. The CDR3 DNA reads TGCGCCAGCAGCTTGGGCAGGGGTGAGCCCCAGCATTTT.

This clonotype appeared a few times. This chain links TRBV7-9 with TRBJ1-6, with a tentative D call TRBD1 (5 bases). Per germline, CDR1 SEHNR and CDR2 FQNEAQ (reference sequence). There are 17 residues in the CDR3. V was clipped by 1 base and J by 2 bases, with 12 bases between them. CDR3 coding DNA: TGTGCCAGCAGCTTAGGGCGTAGGGGAACCTATAATTCACCCCTCCACTTT. Protein sequence: CASSLGRRGTYNSPLHF.